The present T cell receptor (beta chain) was sequenced within a study of OX40 agonist ivuxolimab in advanced cancers. Study-wide background: Patients took ivuxolimab, an agonistic anti-OX40 (CD134) antibody. Antecedent anti-PD-1, anti-PD-L1 or anti-CTLA-4 therapy was permissible, with roughly 36% having received some. Subjects had a mean age of roughly 60 years, with a range of 23 to 79; roughly 80% were male.

About this clone itself: Its antigen is not known.

Sequencing used immunoSEQ multiplex PCR; TCRdb keeps in-frame clones, though not all of them. Seen here are 35,000 to 45,000 clones, 65% to 90% observed once, and the top ten hold about 12%. CDR1 and CDR2 from the germline V gene are MNHEY and SMNVEV (reference sequence). The CDR3 has 16 amino acids. The junction had 12 bases not matched to a gene; V was cut back by 8 bases and J by 0 bases. Study results and caveats: Averaging showed that CD8+ T cells had more expanded clones than CD4+ did.

This chain uses TRBV27 with TRBJ1-2; 7 bases line up with TRBD1. Specimen: CD4+ or CD8+ T cells sorted from blood, collected in a trial of the OX40 agonist ivuxolimab. This sequence originates from an adult with an advanced solid tumor such as melanoma, head and neck, liver or kidney cancer. The CDR3 loop reads CASAISRDSPNYGYTF. In DNA form, the CDR3 reads TGTGCCAGCGCCATTTCTCGGGACAGTCCTAACTATGGCTACACCTTC.